This T cell receptor beta chain was obtained from a study of blood T cell repertoires in COVID-19. Study details: Both acute and convalescent COVID-19 samples were obtained from the United States, Italy and Spain.

Germline lookup yields CDR1 MNHEY and CDR2 SVGAGI. The CDR3 is 15 residues long. Deletions cut 6 bases from V and 2 bases from J, with 16 bases between. Profiled with immunoSEQ multiplex PCR; TCRdb holds only in-frame clones, not every one. The data show about 70,000 clones, roughly 83% seen once. This rearrangement joins TRBV6-5 to TRBJ1-1, with D possibly being TRBD1 (5 bases). The sequencing sample was made of peripheral blood. The receptor was derived from a man aged 30 to 39 with COVID-19, enrolled during active disease. In DNA form, the CDR3 reads TGTGCCAGCAGCCTACTTGACAGTGTTAACACTGAAGCTTTCTTT. Translating it yields CASSLLDSVNTEAFF.